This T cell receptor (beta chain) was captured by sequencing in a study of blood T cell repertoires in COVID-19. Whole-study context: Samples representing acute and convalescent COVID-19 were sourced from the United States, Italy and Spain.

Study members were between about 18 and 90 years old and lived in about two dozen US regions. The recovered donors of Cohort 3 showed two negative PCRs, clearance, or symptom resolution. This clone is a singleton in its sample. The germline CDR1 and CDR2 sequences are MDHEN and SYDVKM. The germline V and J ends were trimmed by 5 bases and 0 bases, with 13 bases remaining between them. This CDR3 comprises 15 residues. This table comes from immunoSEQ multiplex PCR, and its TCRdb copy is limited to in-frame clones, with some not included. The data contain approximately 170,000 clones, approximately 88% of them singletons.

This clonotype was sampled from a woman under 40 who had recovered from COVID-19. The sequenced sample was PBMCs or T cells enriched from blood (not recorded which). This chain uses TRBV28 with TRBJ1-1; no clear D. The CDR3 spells CASSEVGDMNTEAFF. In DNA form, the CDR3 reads TGTGCCAGCAGTGAGGTCGGGGATATGAACACTGAAGCTTTCTTT.